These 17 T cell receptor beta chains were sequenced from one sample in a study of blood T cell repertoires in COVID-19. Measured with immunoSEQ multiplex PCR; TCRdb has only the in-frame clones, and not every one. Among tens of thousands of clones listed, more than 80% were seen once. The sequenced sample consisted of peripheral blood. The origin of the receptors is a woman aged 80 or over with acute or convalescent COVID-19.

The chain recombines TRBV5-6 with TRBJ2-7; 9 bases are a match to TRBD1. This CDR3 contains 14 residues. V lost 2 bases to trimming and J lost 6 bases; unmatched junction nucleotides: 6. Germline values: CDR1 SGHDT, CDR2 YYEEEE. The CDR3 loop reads CASSFGDRAPEQYF. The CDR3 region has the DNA TGTGCCAGCAGCTTTGGGGACAGGGCCCCCGAGCAGTACTTC.

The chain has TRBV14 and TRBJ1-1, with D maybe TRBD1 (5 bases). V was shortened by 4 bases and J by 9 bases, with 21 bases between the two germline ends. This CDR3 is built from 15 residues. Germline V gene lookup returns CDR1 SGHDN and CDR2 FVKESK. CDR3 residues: CASSPYQNVGTKAFF. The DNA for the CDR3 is TGTGCCAGCAGCCCTTATCAAAATGTGGGGACTAAAGCTTTCTTT.

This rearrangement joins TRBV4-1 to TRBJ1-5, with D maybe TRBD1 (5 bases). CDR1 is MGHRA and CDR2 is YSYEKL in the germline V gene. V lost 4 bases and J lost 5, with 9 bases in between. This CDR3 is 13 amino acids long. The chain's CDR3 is CASSLGVDQPQHF. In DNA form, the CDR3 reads TGCGCCAGCAGCCTAGGGGTGGATCAGCCCCAGCATTTT.

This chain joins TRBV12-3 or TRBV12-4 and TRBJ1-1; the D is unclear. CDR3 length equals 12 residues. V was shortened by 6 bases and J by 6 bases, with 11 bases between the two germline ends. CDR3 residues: CASRTGSPEAFF. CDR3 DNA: TGTGCCAGCAGGACGGGGAGCCCTGAAGCTTTCTTT.

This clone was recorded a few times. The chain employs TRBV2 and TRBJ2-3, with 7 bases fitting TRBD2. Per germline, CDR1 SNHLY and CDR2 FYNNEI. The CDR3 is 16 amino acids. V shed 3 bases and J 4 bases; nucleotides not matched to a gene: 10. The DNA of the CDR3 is TGTGCCAGCAGTGAGATTCAGGGAGGGAGGCCAGATACGCAGTATTTT. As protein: CASSEIQGGRPDTQYF.

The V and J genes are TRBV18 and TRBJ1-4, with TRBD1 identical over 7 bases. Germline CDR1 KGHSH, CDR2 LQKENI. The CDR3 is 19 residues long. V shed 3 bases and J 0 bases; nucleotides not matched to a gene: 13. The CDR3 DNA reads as TGTGCCAGCTCACCCAGACAGGGCACCTCGGGGGCAACTAATGAAAAACTGTTTTTT. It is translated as CASSPRQGTSGATNEKLFF. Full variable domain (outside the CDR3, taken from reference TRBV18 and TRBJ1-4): NAGVMQNPRHLVRRRGQEARLRCSPMKGHSHVYWYRQLPEEGLKFMVYLQKENIIDESGMPKERFSAEFPKEGPSILRIQQVVRGDSAAYFCASSPRQGTSGATNEKLFFGSGTQLSVL.

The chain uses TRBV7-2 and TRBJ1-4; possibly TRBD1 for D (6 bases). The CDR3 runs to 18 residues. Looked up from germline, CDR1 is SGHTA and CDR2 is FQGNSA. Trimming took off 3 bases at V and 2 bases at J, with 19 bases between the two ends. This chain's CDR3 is CASSLDPGHLGTNEKLFF. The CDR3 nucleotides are TGTGCCAGCAGCTTGGATCCGGGACACCTAGGGACTAATGAAAAACTGTTTTTT.

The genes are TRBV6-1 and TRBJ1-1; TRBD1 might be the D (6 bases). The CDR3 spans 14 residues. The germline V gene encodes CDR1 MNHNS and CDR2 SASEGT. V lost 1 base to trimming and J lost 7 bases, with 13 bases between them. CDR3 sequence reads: CASSEGGGGLEAFF. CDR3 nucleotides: TGTGCCAGCAGTGAAGGAGGGGGGGGCCTTGAAGCTTTCTTT.

The CDR3 sequence is CASSQVGTSGGSPQYF. CDR3 bases: TGTGCCAGCAGCCAAGTAGGTACTAGCGGGGGATCCCCGCAGTATTTT. The chain uses TRBV4-2 and TRBJ2-3, with 11 bases that match TRBD2. The germline V gene has CDR1 LGHNA and CDR2 YNFKEQ. V lost 1 base, J lost 10 bases, and 10 bases stayed unmatched. CDR3 length: 16 amino acids.

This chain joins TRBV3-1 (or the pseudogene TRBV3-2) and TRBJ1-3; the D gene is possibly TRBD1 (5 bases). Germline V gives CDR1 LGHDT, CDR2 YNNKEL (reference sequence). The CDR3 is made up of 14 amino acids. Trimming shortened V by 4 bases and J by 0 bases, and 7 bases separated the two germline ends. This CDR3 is CASSPGHSGNTIYF. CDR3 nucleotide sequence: TGTGCCAGCAGCCCAGGGCACTCTGGAAACACCATATATTTT.

The CDR3 sequence is CASSYSEKRSSYEQYF. The CDR3 nucleotides are TGTGCCAGCAGTTATAGTGAGAAAAGGAGCTCCTACGAGCAGTACTTC. The chain couples TRBV6-6 to TRBJ2-7; D gene unclear. Germline V CDR1 and CDR2: MNHNY, SVGAGI (reference sequence). This CDR3 contains 16 residues. V dropped 3 bases and J dropped 0 bases, with 15 bases sitting between them.

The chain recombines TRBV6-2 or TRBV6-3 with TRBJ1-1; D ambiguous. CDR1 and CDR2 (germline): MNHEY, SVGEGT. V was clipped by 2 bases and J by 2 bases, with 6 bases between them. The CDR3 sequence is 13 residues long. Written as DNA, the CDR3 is TGTGCCAGCAGTTACGGCAAAAACACTGAAGCTTTCTTT. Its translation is CASSYGKNTEAFF.

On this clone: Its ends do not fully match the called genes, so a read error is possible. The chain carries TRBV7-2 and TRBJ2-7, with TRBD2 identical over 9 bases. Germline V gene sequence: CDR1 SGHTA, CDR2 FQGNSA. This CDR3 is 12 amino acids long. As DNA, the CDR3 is TGTGCCAGCAGCTCCGCCGTGGGACTAGCAAACTTC. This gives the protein CASSSAVGLANF. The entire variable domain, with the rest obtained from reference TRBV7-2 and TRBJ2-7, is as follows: GAGVSQSPSNKVTEKGKDVELRCDPISGHTALYWYRQSLGQGLEFLIYFQGNSAPDKSGLPSDRFSAERTGGSVSTLTIQRTQQEDSAVYLCASSSAVGLANFGPGTRLTVT.

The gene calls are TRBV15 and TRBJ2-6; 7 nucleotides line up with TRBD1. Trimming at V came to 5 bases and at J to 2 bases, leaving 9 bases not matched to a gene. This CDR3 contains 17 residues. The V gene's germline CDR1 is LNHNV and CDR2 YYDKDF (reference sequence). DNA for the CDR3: TGTGCCACCAGCCCTCGACAGGGATCTCCTGGGGCCAACGTCCTGACTTTC. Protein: CATSPRQGSPGANVLTF.

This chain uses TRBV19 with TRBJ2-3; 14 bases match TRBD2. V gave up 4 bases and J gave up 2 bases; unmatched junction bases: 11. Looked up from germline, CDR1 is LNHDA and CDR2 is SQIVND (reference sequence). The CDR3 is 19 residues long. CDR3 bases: TGTGCCAGTAGTAGAATGACTAGCGGGGGGGATCACTACACAGATACGCAGTATTTT. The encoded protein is CASSRMTSGGDHYTDTQYF.

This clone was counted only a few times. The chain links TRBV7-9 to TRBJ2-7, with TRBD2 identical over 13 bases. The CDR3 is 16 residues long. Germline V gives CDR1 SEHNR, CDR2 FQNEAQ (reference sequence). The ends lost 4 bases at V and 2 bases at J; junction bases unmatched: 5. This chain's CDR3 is CASSSTGLAGAYEQYF. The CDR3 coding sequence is TGTGCCAGCAGCTCTACCGGACTAGCGGGAGCCTACGAGCAGTACTTC.

CDR3 amino acids: CASAEGPQETQYF. The DNA of the CDR3 is TGTGCCAGCGCTGAGGGCCCGCAAGAGACCCAGTACTTC. The V call is TRBV25-1, the J call TRBJ2-5, with D maybe TRBD2 (5 bases). The CDR3 totals 13 residues. The V gene lost 8 bases and the J gene lost 2 bases, with 12 bases spanning the gap. Germline V lookup: CDR1 MGHDK, CDR2 SYGVNS.